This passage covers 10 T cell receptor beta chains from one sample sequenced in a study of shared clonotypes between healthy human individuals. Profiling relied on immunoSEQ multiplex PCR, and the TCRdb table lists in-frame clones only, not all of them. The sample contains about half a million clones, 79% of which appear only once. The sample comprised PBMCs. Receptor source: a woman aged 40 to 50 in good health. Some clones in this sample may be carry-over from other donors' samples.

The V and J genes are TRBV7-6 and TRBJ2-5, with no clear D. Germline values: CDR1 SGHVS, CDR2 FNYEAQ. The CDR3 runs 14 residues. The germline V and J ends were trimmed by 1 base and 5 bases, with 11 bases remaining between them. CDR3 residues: CASSLEVARETQYF. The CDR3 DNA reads TGTGCCAGCAGCTTAGAAGTAGCCCGGGAGACCCAGTACTTC.

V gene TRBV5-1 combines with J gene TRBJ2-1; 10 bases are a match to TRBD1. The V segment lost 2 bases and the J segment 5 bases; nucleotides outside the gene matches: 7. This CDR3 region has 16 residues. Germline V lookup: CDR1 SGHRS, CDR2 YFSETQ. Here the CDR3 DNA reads TGCGCCAGCAGCTTTACCGGGACAGGGGCCAACAATGAGCAGTTCTTC. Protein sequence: CASSFTGTGANNEQFF.

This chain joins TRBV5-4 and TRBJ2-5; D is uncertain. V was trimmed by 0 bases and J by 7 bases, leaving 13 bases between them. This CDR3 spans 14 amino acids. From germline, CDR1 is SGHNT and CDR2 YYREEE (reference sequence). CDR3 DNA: TGTGCCAGCAGCTTGGAAGGTGTCTCGGGGACCCAGTACTTC. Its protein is CASSLEGVSGTQYF.

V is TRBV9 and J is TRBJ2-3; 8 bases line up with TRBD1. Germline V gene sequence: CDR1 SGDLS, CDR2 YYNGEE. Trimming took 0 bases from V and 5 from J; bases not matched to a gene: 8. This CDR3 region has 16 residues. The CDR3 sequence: CASSVGPGGEGDTQYF. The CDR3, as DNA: TGTGCCAGCAGCGTAGGGCCAGGGGGCGAAGGAGATACGCAGTATTTT.

The CDR3 reads CATPTGRGPNQPQHF. DNA for the CDR3: TGCGCCACCCCGACAGGGAGAGGGCCCAATCAGCCCCAGCATTTT. The chain has TRBV10-1 and TRBJ1-5, with 7 nucleotides matching TRBD1. V shed 10 bases, J shed 3 bases, and the junction held 12 bases outside the gene matches. CDR3 length equals 15 residues. In germline, CDR1 is WNHNN, CDR2 SYGVQD (reference sequence).

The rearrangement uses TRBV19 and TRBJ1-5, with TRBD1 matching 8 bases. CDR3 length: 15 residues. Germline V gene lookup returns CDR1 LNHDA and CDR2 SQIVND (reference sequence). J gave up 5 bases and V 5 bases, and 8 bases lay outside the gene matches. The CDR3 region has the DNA TGTGCCAGTAGTCCCCTGGACAGGGTGGATCAGCCCCAGCATTTT. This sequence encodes CASSPLDRVDQPQHF.

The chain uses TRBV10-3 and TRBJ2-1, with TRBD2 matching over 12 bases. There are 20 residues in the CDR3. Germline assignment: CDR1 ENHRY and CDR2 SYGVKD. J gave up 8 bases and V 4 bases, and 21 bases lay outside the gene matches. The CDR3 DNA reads TGTGCCATCAGTGTACGCCCGGCTAGCGGGAGGGCCAGTGGGTTCGATGAGCAGTTCTTC. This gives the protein CAISVRPASGRASGFDEQFF.

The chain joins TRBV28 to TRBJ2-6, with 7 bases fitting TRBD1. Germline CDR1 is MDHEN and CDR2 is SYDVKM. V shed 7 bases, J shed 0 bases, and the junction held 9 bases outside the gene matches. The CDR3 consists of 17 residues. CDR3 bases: TGTGCCAGCAATGACAGGGTAGGGGTCTCTGGGGCCAACGTCCTGACTTTC. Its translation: CASNDRVGVSGANVLTF.

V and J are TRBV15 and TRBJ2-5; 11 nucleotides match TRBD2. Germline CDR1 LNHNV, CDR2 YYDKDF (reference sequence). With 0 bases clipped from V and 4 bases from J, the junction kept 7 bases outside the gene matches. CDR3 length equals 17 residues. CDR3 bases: TGTGCCACCAGCAGAGATTTGGTAGCGGGAGGGGGAGAGACCCAGTACTTC. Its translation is CATSRDLVAGGGETQYF. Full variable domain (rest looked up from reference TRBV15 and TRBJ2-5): DAMVIQNPRYQVTQFGKPVTLSCSQTLNHNVMYWYQQKSSQAPKLLFHYYDKDFNNEADTPDNFQSRRPNTSFCFLDIRSPGLGDTAMYLCATSRDLVAGGGETQYFGPGTRLLVL.

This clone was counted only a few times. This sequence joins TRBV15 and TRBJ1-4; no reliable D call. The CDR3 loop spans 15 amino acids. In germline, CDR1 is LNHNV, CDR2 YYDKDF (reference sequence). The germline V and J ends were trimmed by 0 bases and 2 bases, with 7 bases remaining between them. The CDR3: CATSRDRSTNEKLFF. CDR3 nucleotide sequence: TGTGCCACCAGCAGAGACCGTAGTACTAATGAAAAACTGTTTTTT. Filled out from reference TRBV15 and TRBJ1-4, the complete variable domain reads DAMVIQNPRYQVTQFGKPVTLSCSQTLNHNVMYWYQQKSSQAPKLLFHYYDKDFNNEADTPDNFQSRRPNTSFCFLDIRSPGLGDTAMYLCATSRDRSTNEKLFFGSGTQLSVL.